These 32 T cell receptor beta chains share one sample of origin, sequenced in a study of shared clonotypes between healthy human individuals (TCRdb year 2020). Library preparation employed the immunoSEQ multiplex PCR assay. TCRdb mirrors the immuneACCESS table, restricted to in-frame sequences. Some clones are absent from its copies; in checked studies, under half trace to an unresolved V gene, and the reason for the others is unknown. The sample has hundreds of thousands of clones on record, about four fifths of them singletons. Together, the top ten hold roughly an eighth of the sample. The sequenced material came from PBMCs. Every receptor here comes from a woman aged 40 to 49 in good health. Some clones in this sample may be carry-over from other donors' samples.

The J gene is TRBJ1-1, the V gene TRBV19, with 9 bases lining up with TRBD1. This CDR3 contains 16 residues. Germline V lookup: CDR1 LNHDA, CDR2 SQIVND (reference sequence). V lost 4 bases and J lost 3; bases outside the gene matches: 9. CDR3 DNA sequence: TGTGCCAGTAGTACCCTACAGGGGGCGCAAGACACTGAAGCTTTCTTT. Residues: CASSTLQGAQDTEAFF. Full variable domain (outside the CDR3, taken from reference TRBV19 and TRBJ1-1): DGGITQSPKYLFRKEGQNVTLSCEQNLNHDAMYWYRQDPGQGLRLIYYSQIVNDFQKGDIAEGYSVSREKKESFPLTVTSAQKNPTAFYLCASSTLQGAQDTEAFFGQGTRLTVV.

The chain employs TRBV25-1 and TRBJ2-7; tentative D call: TRBD1 (5 bases). Deletions cut 4 bases from V and 2 bases from J, with 9 bases between. This CDR3 has 13 amino acids. Germline CDR1 reads MGHDK; CDR2 reads SYGVNS. CDR3 sequence: CASSGTSTYEQYF. CDR3 DNA: TGTGCCAGCAGTGGGACATCCACCTACGAGCAGTACTTC.

This sequence joins TRBV7-9 and TRBJ2-1; D unclear. V was clipped by 4 bases and J by 10 bases, with 8 bases between them. The CDR3 runs 11 residues. Germline-derived CDR1 and CDR2 are SEHNR and FQNEAQ (reference sequence). DNA for the CDR3: TGTGCCAGCAGCTCGAGCCTCGAGCAGTTCTTC. Protein sequence: CASSSSLEQFF.

This chain links TRBV5-1 with TRBJ2-2; 8 nucleotides agree with TRBD2. The V and J ends lost 4 bases and 5 bases, in that order; junction bases with no gene match: 7. Germline CDR1 SGHRS, CDR2 YFSETQ. The CDR3 has 15 residues. The CDR3 DNA follows: TGCGCCAGCAGCCAGAGCGGGAGTAGAACCGGGGAGCTGTTTTTT. This encodes CASSQSGSRTGELFF.

The V call is TRBV29-1, the J call TRBJ2-3; D may be TRBD2 (6 bases). V was trimmed by 0 bases and J by 3 bases, leaving 16 bases between them. Germline lookup yields CDR1 SQVTM and CDR2 ANQGSEA. The CDR3 totals 16 residues. This CDR3 reads CSVEDSGRTTTDTQYF. The CDR3 nucleotides are TGCAGCGTTGAAGATAGCGGACGGACCACGACAGATACGCAGTATTTT.

J is TRBJ2-5 and V is TRBV18; 10 nucleotides agree with TRBD2. V lost 5 bases to trimming and J lost 2 bases; unmatched junction nucleotides: 11. Looked up from germline, CDR1 is KGHSH and CDR2 is LQKENI. The CDR3 runs 17 residues. This CDR3 reads CASSWLAGGLFQETQYF. Written as DNA, the CDR3 is TGTGCCAGCTCATGGTTAGCGGGAGGCTTGTTTCAAGAGACCCAGTACTTC.

This clone was picked up one time. The genes are TRBV15 and TRBJ2-1, with 10 bases fitting TRBD2. Trimming removed 5 bases from V and 8 bases from J; junction bases left unmatched: 9. This CDR3 has 15 residues. CDR1 is LNHNV and CDR2 is YYDKDF in the germline V gene (reference sequence). The CDR3 loop reads CATSGGLAPGDEQFF. Here the CDR3 DNA reads TGTGCCACCAGCGGGGGACTAGCGCCAGGCGATGAGCAGTTCTTC.

The rearrangement links TRBV4-3 to TRBJ2-1; D might be TRBD1 or TRBD2, each matching 5 bases. Trimming shortened V by 4 bases and J by 5 bases, and 12 bases separated the two germline ends. The germline gives CDR1 LGHNA, CDR2 YSLEER. The CDR3 is 14 amino acids. As DNA, the CDR3 is TGCGCCAGCAGCCCTCAGGGAGCAGACAATGAGCAGTTCTTC. It encodes CASSPQGADNEQFF.

The V gene is TRBV7-2, the J gene TRBJ2-7, with a weak D call TRBD2 (5 bases). This CDR3 contains 14 residues. Germline CDR1 reads SGHTA; CDR2 reads FQGNSA. Trimming stripped 5 bases from V and 4 bases from J, with 15 bases between. CDR3 residues: CASSDPGLMYEQYF. In DNA, the CDR3 is TGTGCCAGCAGCGACCCGGGATTAATGTACGAGCAGTACTTC.

The chain carries TRBV29-1 and TRBJ1-4; D call uncertain. Trimming pared 3 bases from V and 8 bases from J, leaving 7 bases between. The CDR3 length is 11 residues. From germline, CDR1 is SQVTM and CDR2 ANQGSEA. Written as DNA, the CDR3 is TGCAGCGTTGAGACCGGCGAAAAACTGTTTTTT. It codes for CSVETGEKLFF.

J is TRBJ2-1 and V is TRBV28, with D hard to call. V lost 7 bases to trimming and J lost 10 bases, with 11 bases between them. CDR1 MDHEN and CDR2 SYDVKM come from the germline V gene. This CDR3 region has 11 residues. The CDR3: CASTARTEQFF. CDR3 coding DNA: TGTGCCAGCACCGCGCGGACCGAGCAGTTCTTC.

The CDR3 spells CASSPPVSTGAGELFF. The CDR3 DNA reads TGTGCCAGCTCACCCCCCGTGTCCACGGGGGCCGGGGAGCTGTTTTTT. V is TRBV18 and J is TRBJ2-2; weak D call: TRBD2 (6 bases). This CDR3 has 16 amino acids. Trimming took 3 bases from V and 6 from J, leaving 17 bases between them. Germline lookup yields CDR1 KGHSH and CDR2 LQKENI. Full variable domain (remainder filled in from reference TRBV18 and TRBJ2-2): NAGVMQNPRHLVRRRGQEARLRCSPMKGHSHVYWYRQLPEEGLKFMVYLQKENIIDESGMPKERFSAEFPKEGPSILRIQQVVRGDSAAYFCASSPPVSTGAGELFFGEGSRLTVL.

This clone was seen ten or more times. This chain links TRBV11-2 with TRBJ2-3; D remains unclear. CDR3 length: 14 residues. Germline CDR1 and CDR2: SGHAT and FQNNGV. V gave up 2 bases and J gave up 2 bases, with 8 bases separating them. The CDR3 coding sequence is TGTGCCAGCAGCTTAACTATTAACACAGATACGCAGTATTTT. It encodes CASSLTINTDTQYF.

The gene calls are TRBV10-1 and TRBJ2-1, with a weak D call TRBD2 (5 bases). The CDR3 has 16 amino acids. The V gene's germline CDR1 is WNHNN and CDR2 SYGVQD (reference sequence). Trimming cost V 4 bases and J 0 bases, with 13 bases left between them. For the CDR3, the DNA is TGCGCCAGCAGTGGGGGAGCTTTTAGCTCCTACAATGAGCAGTTCTTC. Translation: CASSGGAFSSYNEQFF.

Points on this clone: In the same sample, other DNA sequences code for this CDR3. V and J are TRBV18 and TRBJ2-5, with D unclear. In germline, CDR1 is KGHSH, CDR2 LQKENI. V lost 2 bases, J lost 5 bases, and 9 bases lay in between. The CDR3 totals 13 residues. CDR3 region: CASSPGVVETQYF. CDR3 in DNA: TGTGCCAGCTCACCAGGGGTGGTTGAGACCCAGTACTTC.

The chain has TRBV28 and TRBJ2-7; D possibly corresponds to TRBD1 (6 bases). Germline-derived CDR1 and CDR2 are MDHEN and SYDVKM. This CDR3 comprises 11 residues. Trimming took off 7 bases at V and 5 bases at J, with 9 bases between the two ends. CDR3 in amino acids: CASIGGDEQYF. CDR3 bases: TGTGCCAGCATTGGGGGCGACGAGCAGTACTTC.

The rearrangement links TRBV6-5 to TRBJ2-5; D might be TRBD2 (5 bases). The CDR3 consists of 13 residues. V was pared by 0 bases and J by 5 bases, with 7 bases between. The germline CDR1 and CDR2 sequences are MNHEY and SVGAGI. CDR3 protein: CASSYSTGETQYF. CDR3 coding DNA: TGTGCCAGCAGTTACTCTACGGGGGAGACCCAGTACTTC.

The V call is TRBV5-1, the J call TRBJ1-1; 7 bases are shared with TRBD1. The CDR3 runs to 14 residues. CDR1 and CDR2 from the germline V gene are SGHRS and YFSETQ. The V and J ends lost 0 bases and 5 bases, in that order; junction bases with no gene match: 4. The CDR3 DNA is TGCGCCAGCAGCTTGGGTGACAGGGTGACTGAAGCTTTCTTT. Protein sequence: CASSLGDRVTEAFF.

This clone has just a few counts. This sequence joins TRBV18 and TRBJ2-2, with D unclear. The V gene lost 5 bases and the J gene lost 5 bases, with 15 bases spanning the gap. Germline CDR1 and CDR2: KGHSH and LQKENI. The CDR3 contains 15 residues. The CDR3 DNA reads TGTGCCAGCTCATCTATCCCCGACTCGACCGGGGAGCTGTTTTTT. Residues: CASSSIPDSTGELFF.

This sequence joins TRBV6-5 and TRBJ1-5, with D possibly TRBD1 on 5 matching bases. V was cut by 6 bases and J by 6 bases, with 18 bases left in between. CDR3 length equals 15 residues. Germline CDR1 and CDR2: MNHEY and SVGAGI. The CDR3 region is CASSRPVGGSQPQHF. DNA of the CDR3: TGTGCCAGCAGCCGCCCCGTGGGGGGGAGTCAGCCCCAGCATTTT.

In regard to this clone: Other DNA variants within this sample encode the same CDR3. The rearrangement joins TRBV15 to TRBJ2-7, with TRBD2 matching 7 bases. Germline CDR1 LNHNV, CDR2 YYDKDF (reference sequence). The CDR3 is 14 amino acids. Trimming took 3 bases from V and 2 from J; bases not matched to a gene: 4. CDR3 loop: CATSRVAGAYEQYF. DNA of the CDR3: TGTGCCACCAGCAGGGTAGCGGGTGCCTACGAGCAGTACTTC.

The chain has TRBV12-5 and TRBJ2-3; D is unclear. The CDR3 is 12 amino acids. Germline values: CDR1 LGHNT, CDR2 FRNRAP. Trimming removed 6 bases at V and 3 bases at J, with 7 bases between. CDR3 nucleotides: TGTGCTAGTGGGATAGGGACAGATACGCAGTATTTT. Translating it yields CASGIGTDTQYF.

The gene calls are TRBV11-2 and TRBJ1-4; tentative D call: TRBD1 (6 bases). There are 14 residues in the CDR3. The V end lost 6 bases, the J end lost 4 bases, and 12 bases lay between the germline ends. The germline gives CDR1 SGHAT, CDR2 FQNNGV. In DNA, the CDR3 is TGTGCCAGCAGGCGTCCGGGACATAATGAAAAACTGTTTTTT. It yields the protein CASRRPGHNEKLFF.

The V call is TRBV2, the J call TRBJ2-7; the match to TRBD2 covers 9 bases. CDR1 and CDR2 (germline): SNHLY, FYNNEI. CDR3 length: 14 amino acids. The V segment lost 8 bases and the J segment 6 bases; nucleotides outside the gene matches: 11. The DNA of the CDR3 is TGTGCCAGCGATGGGTTGGCGGGAGGGGGCGAGCAGTACTTC. Its translation: CASDGLAGGGEQYF.

The chain links TRBV27 to TRBJ2-7, with 10 nucleotides matching TRBD2. The ends lost 7 bases at V and 5 bases at J; junction bases unmatched: 17. This CDR3 region has 17 residues. The germline gives CDR1 MNHEY, CDR2 SMNVEV (reference sequence). The CDR3 loop reads CASNPPSGRGFRDEQYF. Written as DNA, the CDR3 is TGTGCCAGCAATCCCCCTAGCGGGAGAGGATTTCGGGACGAGCAGTACTTC.

The V and J genes are TRBV28 and TRBJ2-7; no definite D call. This CDR3 region has 12 residues. Germline values: CDR1 MDHEN, CDR2 SYDVKM. The V end was cut by 6 bases, the J end by 2 bases, with 8 bases between. CDR3 sequence reads: CASSGRTYEQYF. DNA of the CDR3: TGTGCCAGCAGCGGCCGAACCTACGAGCAGTACTTC.

This clone was counted between two and nine times. The chain is built from TRBV7-8 and TRBJ1-4, with TRBD1 as a possible D gene (5 bases). Trimming pared 1 base from V and 11 bases from J, leaving 8 bases between. There are 12 residues in the CDR3. Germline V lookup: CDR1 SGHVS, CDR2 FQNEAQ. The CDR3 region is CASSLDGGKLFF. As DNA, the CDR3 is TGTGCCAGCAGCTTAGATGGGGGGAAACTGTTTTTT.

The chain is built from TRBV15 and TRBJ2-1, with TRBD1 identical over 9 bases. The CDR3 is made up of 14 amino acids. Germline V gene sequence: CDR1 LNHNV, CDR2 YYDKDF (reference sequence). V was clipped by 9 bases and J by 9 bases; unmatched bases: 12. CDR3: CATGGDREGLEQFF. The CDR3 bases are TGTGCCACTGGCGGGGACAGGGAAGGTCTTGAGCAGTTCTTC.

The chain combines TRBV25-1 with TRBJ1-4; the D gene is possibly TRBD1 (5 bases). The CDR3 is 14 amino acids. The V end was cut by 6 bases, the J end by 7 bases, with 15 bases between. Germline V gives CDR1 MGHDK, CDR2 SYGVNS. Here the CDR3 DNA reads TGTGCCAGCAGCAACGGGGGGAAAAGTGAAAAACTGTTTTTT. This codes for CASSNGGKSEKLFF.

About this clone: Within the sample, other DNA sequences also encode this same CDR3. This chain connects TRBV30 to TRBJ1-5; D is perhaps TRBD1 (5 bases). Per the germline V gene, CDR1 is GTSNPN and CDR2 is SVGIG (reference sequence). Deletions cut 4 bases from V and 6 bases from J, with 13 bases between. The CDR3 has 13 amino acids. CDR3 nucleotide sequence: TGTGCCTGGACCCCCGGCGGGGGTCAGCCCCAGCATTTT. Amino acids: CAWTPGGGQPQHF.

The CDR3 reads CASRWTSSTYEQYF. CDR3 coding DNA: TGTGCCAGCAGGTGGACTAGCAGCACCTACGAGCAGTACTTC. The chain joins TRBV6-5 to TRBJ2-7; 8 nucleotides agree with TRBD2. This CDR3 has 14 residues. V was pared by 6 bases and J by 2 bases, with 6 bases of the junction left unmatched. Germline V CDR1 and CDR2: MNHEY, SVGAGI.

Comment on this clone: The junction departs from the called germline gene at one end, perhaps through a read error. This chain connects TRBV6-1 to TRBJ2-2; the D is unclear. Germline lookup yields CDR1 MNHNS and CDR2 SASEGT. This CDR3 contains 13 residues. The CDR3 DNA reads as TGTGCCAGCAGTGAAGCGCCTGCAACTCATCTGGTTTTT. It codes for CASSEAPATHLVF.